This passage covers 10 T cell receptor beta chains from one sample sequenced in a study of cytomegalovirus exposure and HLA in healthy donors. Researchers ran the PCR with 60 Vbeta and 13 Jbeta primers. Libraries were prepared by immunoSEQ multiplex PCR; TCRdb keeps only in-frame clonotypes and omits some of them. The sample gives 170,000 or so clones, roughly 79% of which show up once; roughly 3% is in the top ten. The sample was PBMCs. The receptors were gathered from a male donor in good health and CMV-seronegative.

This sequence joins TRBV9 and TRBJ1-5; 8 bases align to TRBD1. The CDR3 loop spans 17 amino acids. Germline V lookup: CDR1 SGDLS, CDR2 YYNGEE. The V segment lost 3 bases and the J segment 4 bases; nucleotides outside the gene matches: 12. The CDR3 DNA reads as TGTGCCAGCAGCGACGACCCCCAGGGGGCCTCAAATCAGCCCCAGCATTTT. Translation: CASSDDPQGASNQPQHF.

The CDR3 sequence: CASSQDQGTSNVKGETQYF. CDR3 DNA: TGCGCCAGCAGCCAAGATCAAGGGACTAGCAATGTGAAAGGAGAGACCCAGTACTTC. This chain uses TRBV4-1 with TRBJ2-5; 9 bases are shared with TRBD2. CDR3 length: 19 residues. V was clipped by 0 bases and J by 4 bases; unmatched bases: 15. CDR1 MGHRA and CDR2 YSYEKL come from the germline V gene.

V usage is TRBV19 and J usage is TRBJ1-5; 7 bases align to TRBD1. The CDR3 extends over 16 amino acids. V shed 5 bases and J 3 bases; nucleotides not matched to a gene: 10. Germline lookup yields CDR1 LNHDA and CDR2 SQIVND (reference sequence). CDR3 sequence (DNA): TGTGCCAGTAGTTACGGACAGGAAGGCCCCAATCAGCCCCAGCATTTT. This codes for CASSYGQEGPNQPQHF.

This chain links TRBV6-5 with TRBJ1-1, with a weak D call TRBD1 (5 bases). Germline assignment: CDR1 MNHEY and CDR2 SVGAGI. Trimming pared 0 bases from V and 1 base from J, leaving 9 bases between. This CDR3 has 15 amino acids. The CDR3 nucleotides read TGTGCCAGCAGTTACTCATGGGGGGGGAACACTGAAGCTTTCTTT. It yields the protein CASSYSWGGNTEAFF.

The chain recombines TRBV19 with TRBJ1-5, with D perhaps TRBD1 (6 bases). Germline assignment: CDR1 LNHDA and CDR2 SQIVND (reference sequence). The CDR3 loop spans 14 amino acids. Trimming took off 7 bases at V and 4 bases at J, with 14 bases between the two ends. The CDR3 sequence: CASKAGATNQPQHF. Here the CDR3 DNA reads TGTGCCAGTAAGGCAGGGGCCACAAATCAGCCCCAGCATTTT.

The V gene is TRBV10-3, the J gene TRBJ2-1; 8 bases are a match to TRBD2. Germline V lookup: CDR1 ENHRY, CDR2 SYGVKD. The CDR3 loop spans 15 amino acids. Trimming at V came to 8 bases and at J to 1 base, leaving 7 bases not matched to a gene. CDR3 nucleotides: TGTGCCATCTCTGGCGGGAGGTCATCCTACAATGAGCAGTTCTTC. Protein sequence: CAISGGRSSYNEQFF.

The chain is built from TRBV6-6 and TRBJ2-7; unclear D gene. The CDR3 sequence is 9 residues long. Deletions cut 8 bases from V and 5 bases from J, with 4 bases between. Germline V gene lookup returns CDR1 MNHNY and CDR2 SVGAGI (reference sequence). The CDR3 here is CASGDEQYF. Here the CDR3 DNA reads TGTGCCAGCGGAGACGAGCAGTACTTC.

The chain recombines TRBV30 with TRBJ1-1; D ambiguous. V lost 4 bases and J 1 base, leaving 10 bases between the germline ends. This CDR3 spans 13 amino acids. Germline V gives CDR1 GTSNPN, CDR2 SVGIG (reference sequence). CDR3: CAWNPDKNTEAFF. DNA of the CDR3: TGTGCCTGGAACCCCGACAAGAACACTGAAGCTTTCTTT.

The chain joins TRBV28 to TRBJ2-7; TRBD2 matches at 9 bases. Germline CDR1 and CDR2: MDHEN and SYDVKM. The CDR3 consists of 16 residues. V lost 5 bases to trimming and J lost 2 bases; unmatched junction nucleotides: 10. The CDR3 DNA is TGTGCCAGCAGTCTCCCAGCTAGCGGGATAACCTACGAGCAGTACTTC. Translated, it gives CASSLPASGITYEQYF.

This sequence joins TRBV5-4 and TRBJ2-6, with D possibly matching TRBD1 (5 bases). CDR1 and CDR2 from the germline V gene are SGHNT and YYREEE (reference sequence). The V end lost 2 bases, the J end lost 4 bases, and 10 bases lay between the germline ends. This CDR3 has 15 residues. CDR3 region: CASSLAGFGANVLTF. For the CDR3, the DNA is TGTGCCAGCAGCTTAGCAGGGTTCGGGGCCAACGTCCTGACTTTC.